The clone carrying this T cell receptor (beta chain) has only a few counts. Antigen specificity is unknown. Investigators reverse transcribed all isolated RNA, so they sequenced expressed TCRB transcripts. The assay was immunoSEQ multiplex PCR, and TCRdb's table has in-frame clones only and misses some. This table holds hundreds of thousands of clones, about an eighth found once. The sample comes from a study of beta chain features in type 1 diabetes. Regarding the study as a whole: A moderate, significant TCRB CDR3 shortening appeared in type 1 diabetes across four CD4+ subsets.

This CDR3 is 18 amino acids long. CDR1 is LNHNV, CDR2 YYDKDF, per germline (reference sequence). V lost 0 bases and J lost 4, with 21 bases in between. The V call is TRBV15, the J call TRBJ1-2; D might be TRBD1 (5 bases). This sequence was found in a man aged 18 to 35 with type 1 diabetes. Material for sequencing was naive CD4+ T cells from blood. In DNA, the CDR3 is TGTGCCACCAGCAGAGATGGAGGGACCGCGCTGGGAGGCTATGGCTACACCTTC. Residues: CATSRDGGTALGGYGYTF.